This TCR beta chain was recovered during a study of blood T cell repertoires in COVID-19. The wider study: The study drew acute and convalescent COVID-19 samples from the United States, Italy and Spain. Nucleic acid was either cDNA or gDNA, and it came from T cells, B-cell-depleted T cells, or PBMCs.

Note on this clone: At one of its ends the junction is not consistent with the germline gene, which may arise from a read error. Other DNA variants within this sample encode the same CDR3.

In the authors' methods: The authors estimated nucleated cell counts from reference gene primer amplification. Clones were read by immunoSEQ multiplex PCR, and TCRdb kept only the in-frame ones, dropping some. V and J calls and clone size follow that table, whereas D and trimming were derived from the DNA. The table records roughly 250,000 clones, 82% of them present only once. Germline CDR1 and CDR2: SGHTA and FQGTGA. The length of the CDR3 is 15 residues. The sample taken for sequencing was peripheral blood. This TCR was recovered from a woman of 80 years or more with acute or convalescent COVID-19. The V and J genes are TRBV7-3 and TRBJ2-1, with 13 bases matching TRBD2. The CDR3 coding sequence is TGTGCCAGCAGCACACTAGCGGGGGGGCCCAATGAACAGTTCTTC. Amino acids: CASSTLAGGPNEQFF.